Listed below are T cell receptor beta chains from one sample, sequenced in a study of cytomegalovirus exposure and HLA in healthy donors. Profiling relied on immunoSEQ multiplex PCR, and the TCRdb table lists in-frame clones only, not all of them. Of some 150,000 clones in the sample, 72% are singletons; the top ten hold roughly 2.5%. The sample taken for sequencing was PBMCs. The receptors stem from a human donor in good health. Each CDR3 is given with its conserved first and last residue. The order of the fields is CDR3 length, J gene, D gene, V gene, clone size, CDR3 DNA, CDR3 protein. A D gene is named only where the DNA matches it firmly. A clone size is listed for some rows: how often the clone was seen (once, few, many), or a class if it is expanded.

13,TRBJ1-5,-,TRBV7-6,-,TGTGCCAGCAGCTCCGAGATAAGTCAGCCCCAGCATTTT,CASSSEISQPQHF
14,TRBJ1-6,TRBD1,TRBV6-5,-,TGTGCCAGCAGAACAGGGGGAAATTATCCACCCCTCCACTTT,CASRTGGNYPPLHF
16,TRBJ1-6,-,TRBV19,-,TGTGCCAGTAGTGCCCTGTACGGGAATTATAATTCACCCCTCCACTTT,CASSALYGNYNSPLHF
17,TRBJ2-2,TRBD1,TRBV29-1,few,TGCAGCGTTGAAGATCAGCCAGGGGAAGGGGGCCCCGGGGAGCTGTTTTTT,CSVEDQPGEGGPGELFF
16,TRBJ2-7,TRBD1,TRBV5-6,-,TGTGCCAGCAGCTGGGACAGGGGGGACCCCTCCTACGAGCAGTACTTC,CASSWDRGDPSYEQYF
15,TRBJ2-7,-,TRBV10-3,-,TGTGCCATCAGTGAAAGCCACAGGGGGGGATACGAGCAGTACTTC,CAISESHRGGYEQYF
11,TRBJ1-2,-,TRBV5-1,-,TGCGCCAGCAGAACAGACTATGGCTACACCTTC,CASRTDYGYTF
15,TRBJ2-5,TRBD2,TRBV5-1,few,TGCGCCAGCAGCTTGCCTAGCGGGGCCCAAGAGACCCAGTACTTC,CASSLPSGAQETQYF
15,TRBJ2-7,TRBD2,TRBV5-1,-,TGCGCCAGCAGCCCCCAAAGCGGGGGGGCCTACGAGCAGTACTTC,CASSPQSGGAYEQYF
14,TRBJ2-5,TRBD1,TRBV5-6,-,TGTGCCAGCAGGTTTGGACAGGGCGAAGAGACCCAGTACTTC,CASRFGQGEETQYF
15,TRBJ2-3,-,TRBV7-6,-,TGTGCCAGCAGGCCAACTAGCTCGGGCACAGATACGCAGTATTTT,CASRPTSSGTDTQYF
17,TRBJ2-1,-,TRBV7-2,-,TGTGCCAGCAGCTTAGATAGAATGGGGCAGGGAAACAATGAGCAGTTCTTC,CASSLDRMGQGNNEQFF
13,TRBJ2-5,-,TRBV5-6,-,TGTGCCAGCAGTGCCAGGGCGCGGGAGACCCAGTACTTC,CASSARARETQYF
14,TRBJ2-3,-,TRBV14,-,TGTGCCAGCAGCCAAGGGCTTTCTTCTGATACGCAGTATTTT,CASSQGLSSDTQYF
16,TRBJ1-1,-,TRBV27,-,TGTGCCAGCAGTTCCCTGCTCACCACAGTGAACACTGAAGCTTTCTTT,CASSSLLTTVNTEAFF
14,TRBJ2-7,-,TRBV6-5,-,TGTGCCAGCAGATCGCGCGGGACAGTGCGGGAGCAGTACTTC,CASRSRGTVREQYF
15,TRBJ2-1,TRBD1,TRBV6-4,-,TGTGCCAGCAGTAGGGGGACAGGGGGTCTGGATGAGCAGTTCTTC,CASSRGTGGLDEQFF
19,TRBJ1-3,TRBD1,TRBV6-1,-,TGTGCCAGCAGTGCCAAGGGGACAGGGGGCGTTCGGACTGGAAACACCATATATTTT,CASSAKGTGGVRTGNTIYF
13,TRBJ2-5,TRBD2,TRBV5-1,-,TGCGCCAGCAGCCCCGACTTAGCGGGTGAGCAGTACTTC,CASSPDLAGEQYF
16,TRBJ2-5,TRBD2,TRBV5-8,-,TGTGCCAGCAGCTTGGACGGGGGGGGGTACCAAGAGACCCAGTACTTC,CASSLDGGGYQETQYF
16,TRBJ1-2,TRBD1,TRBV9,-,TGTGCCAGCAGCGTAGCTCGGGACAGGGGGCTGGATGGCTACACCTTC,CASSVARDRGLDGYTF
16,TRBJ2-1,-,TRBV7-2,-,TGTGCCAGCAGCTTAGGTCTCGGACTCCCGGGGGATGAGCAGTTCTTC,CASSLGLGLPGDEQFF
15,TRBJ2-7,TRBD2,TRBV11-2,once,TGTGCCAGCAGCTATCGACTAGCGGGGCCCTACGAGCAGTACTTC,CASSYRLAGPYEQYF
15,TRBJ1-1,-,TRBV6-5,-,TGTGCCAGCAGTCGTAGGGGAGGGGTGAACACTGAAGCTTTCTTT,CASSRRGGVNTEAFF
15,TRBJ2-2,TRBD1,TRBV18,-,TGTGCCAGCTCCCCGGGACAGGGAGCAACCGGGGAGCTGTTTTTT,CASSPGQGATGELFF
16,TRBJ1-3,-,TRBV7-9,-,TGTGCCAGCAGCTTTGCGACAGATCTCTCTGGAAACACCATATATTTT,CASSFATDLSGNTIYF
15,TRBJ2-7,TRBD2,TRBV7-8,-,TGTGCCAGCAGTATAGATGGGGCGGGGGGGCCCGAGCAGTACTTC,CASSIDGAGGPEQYF
14,TRBJ1-5,-,TRBV9,few,TGTGCCAGCAGCCAGACAGACTTAAATCAGCCCCAGCATTTT,CASSQTDLNQPQHF
15,TRBJ2-1,TRBD1,TRBV10-1,-,TGCGCCAGCAGTGATGGGACAGGGTCCTACAATGAGCAGTTCTTC,CASSDGTGSYNEQFF
15,TRBJ2-3,-,TRBV11-3,-,TGTGCCAGCAGCTTAGCAGGGGCTAGCACAGATACGCAGTATTTT,CASSLAGASTDTQYF
13,TRBJ2-6,-,TRBV19,few,TGTGCCAGCCAGAGGAGTGGGGCCAACGTCCTGACTTTC,CASQRSGANVLTF
16,TRBJ2-7,TRBD1,TRBV6-5,-,TGTGCCAGCAGTTACTCGACCGGACAGGATACCTACGAGCAGTACTTC,CASSYSTGQDTYEQYF
15,TRBJ2-7,TRBD2,TRBV11-2,-,TGTGCCAGCAGCGCGACGGGACTAGCTAGCTACGAGCAGTACTTC,CASSATGLASYEQYF
13,TRBJ1-4,-,TRBV6-1,-,TGTGCCAGCAGAATCAGGGGACGGGAAAAACTGTTTTTT,CASRIRGREKLFF
13,TRBJ2-5,-,TRBV9,-,TGTGCCAGCAGCGTAGGAGGAGGAGAGACCCAGTACTTC,CASSVGGGETQYF
14,TRBJ2-5,-,TRBV19,-,TGTGCCAGTGGTACAGGTCAGTACCAAGAGACCCAGTACTTC,CASGTGQYQETQYF
15,TRBJ2-2,TRBD2,TRBV7-6,few,TGTGCCAGCAGTCTTAGCGGGAGCAACACCGGGGAGCTGTTTTTT,CASSLSGSNTGELFF
13,TRBJ1-5,-,TRBV15,few,TGTGCCACCAGTCCCAGTGGCAATCAGCCCCAGCATTTT,CATSPSGNQPQHF
15,TRBJ1-6,-,TRBV18,-,TGTGCCAGCTCACTAGAAACCCCCTTGAATTCACCCCTCCACTTT,CASSLETPLNSPLHF
15,TRBJ1-3,-,TRBV6-5,few,TGTGCCAGCAGTTACCAGGGGTTTTCTGGAAACACCATATATTTT,CASSYQGFSGNTIYF
11,TRBJ1-1,-,TRBV7-9,-,TGTGCCAGCAGCTTATTTCCCGAGGCTTTCTTT,CASSLFPEAFF
13,TRBJ2-3,-,TRBV29-1,-,TGCAGCGTCGAGGGGGGGCCCACAGATGCGCAGTATTTT,CSVEGGPTDAQYF
13,TRBJ2-3,-,TRBV6-1,-,TGTGCCAGTTCGGGGATGAGCACAGATACGCAGTATTTT,CASSGMSTDTQYF
17,TRBJ1-1,-,TRBV5-6,few,TGTGCCAGCAGCCTGCCCTACGGACTCTTAGAGAACACTGAAGCTTTCTTT,CASSLPYGLLENTEAFF
15,TRBJ1-1,-,TRBV19,-,TGTGCCAGTAGTATTGCCCCAGGAGGAGGCACTGAAGCTTTCTTT,CASSIAPGGGTEAFF
14,TRBJ1-1,-,TRBV10-3,few,TGTGCCATACTAGGGAGACCTGGGGACACTGAAGCTTTCTTT,CAILGRPGDTEAFF
18,TRBJ1-2,-,TRBV21-1,once,-,CASSKPSFVGTGIYGYTF
16,TRBJ1-2,TRBD1,TRBV7-9,-,TGTGCCAGCAGCCCGGAATGGGACAGAGTTAACTATGGCTACACCTTC,CASSPEWDRVNYGYTF
18,TRBJ2-7,TRBD1,TRBV5-1,-,TGCGCCAGCAGCTTGATGGAATCAGGGGGCACGCACTCCTACGAGCAGTACTTC,CASSLMESGGTHSYEQYF
13,TRBJ2-5,-,TRBV13,few,TGTGCCAGCAGCTTTCGGGAGAAAGAGACCCAGTACTTC,CASSFREKETQYF
13,TRBJ2-7,-,TRBV21-1,-,TGTGCCAGCAGGGAGCCCCGGAAATACGAGCAGTACTTC,CASREPRKYEQYF